A selection of T cell receptor beta chains follows, all from one sample in a study of CD8 T cells in ankylosing spondylitis. TCRdb re-called the 5' RACE reads through MiXCR, storing one row per CDR3 protein. There are around 490,000 distinct CDR3 sequences in the sample; approximately 5% occur only once, and around 3.6% lies in the top ten. Specimen: blood, either unsorted or a sorted T cell fraction (not recorded which). These receptors all come from a male donor with ankylosing spondylitis. CDR3s include the opening cysteine and the closing phenylalanine or tryptophan. Fields, in order: clone size, D gene, CDR3 length, V gene, J gene, CDR3 protein, CDR3 DNA. A D gene is named only where the DNA matches it firmly. Size is omitted from some rows. Given values are once, few, many or a class for expanded clones.

clone_size: many
d_call: .
cdr3_length: 16
v_call: TRBV18
j_call: TRBJ2-1
cdr3_aa: CASSPRGASSYNEQFF
cdr3_nt: TGTGCCAGCTCACCGAGAGGCGCGAGCTCCTACAATGAGCAGTTCTTC

clone_size: many
d_call: TRBD1
cdr3_length: 15
v_call: TRBV6-2/TRBV6-3
j_call: TRBJ1-5
cdr3_aa: CASSRDRVSNQPQHF
cdr3_nt: TGTGCCAGCAGCCGGGACAGGGTTAGCAATCAGCCCCAGCATTTT

clone_size: many
d_call: .
cdr3_length: 15
v_call: TRBV20-1
j_call: TRBJ2-7
cdr3_aa: CSARGPMAGRYEQYF
cdr3_nt: TGCAGTGCTAGAGGTCCCATGGCGGGAAGGTACGAGCAGTACTTC

clone_size: many
d_call: TRBD1
cdr3_length: 15
v_call: TRBV5-1
j_call: TRBJ2-7
cdr3_aa: CASSVTGTGFYEQYF
cdr3_nt: TGCGCCAGCAGCGTAACCGGGACAGGGTTCTACGAGCAGTACTTC

clone_size: many
d_call: TRBD1
cdr3_length: 15
v_call: TRBV29-1
j_call: TRBJ2-7
cdr3_aa: CSVGQGSQLYYEQYF
cdr3_nt: TGCAGCGTTGGACAGGGGTCACAGCTTTACTACGAGCAGTACTTC

clone_size: many
d_call: .
cdr3_length: 13
v_call: TRBV29-1
j_call: TRBJ2-3
cdr3_aa: CSVKTLYTDTQYF
cdr3_nt: TGCAGCGTGAAGACCCTTTACACAGATACGCAGTATTTT

clone_size: few
d_call: .
cdr3_length: 11
v_call: TRBV6-5
j_call: TRBJ2-3
cdr3_aa: CASILRDTQYF
cdr3_nt: TGTGCCAGCATCCTAAGGGATACGCAGTATTTT

clone_size: many
d_call: .
cdr3_length: 18
v_call: TRBV27
j_call: TRBJ2-6
cdr3_aa: CASSLLDTALAGANVLTF
cdr3_nt: TGTGCCAGCAGTTTACTGGACACCGCTCTCGCTGGGGCCAACGTCCTGACTTTC

clone_size: many
d_call: .
cdr3_length: 12
v_call: TRBV29-1
j_call: TRBJ1-5
cdr3_aa: CSVGDSNQPQHF
cdr3_nt: TGCAGCGTTGGGGATAGCAATCAGCCCCAGCATTTT

clone_size: many
d_call: .
cdr3_length: 14
v_call: TRBV29-1
j_call: TRBJ2-6
cdr3_aa: CSVGLGSGANVLTF
cdr3_nt: TGCAGCGTTGGTCTTGGCTCTGGGGCCAACGTCCTGACTTTC

clone_size: .
d_call: TRBD2
cdr3_length: 14
v_call: TRBV28
j_call: TRBJ2-7
cdr3_aa: CASSLWGGLYEQYF
cdr3_nt: TGTGCCAGCAGTTTATGGGGGGGGTTATACGAGCAGTACTTC

clone_size: many
d_call: .
cdr3_length: 14
v_call: TRBV12-3/TRBV12-4
j_call: TRBJ1-1
cdr3_aa: CASKPHGGWTEAFF
cdr3_nt: TGTGCCAGCAAACCCCATGGGGGGTGGACTGAAGCTTTCTTT

clone_size: many
d_call: TRBD1
cdr3_length: 14
v_call: TRBV11-2
j_call: TRBJ2-3
cdr3_aa: CASSVGTVTDTQYF
cdr3_nt: TGTGCCAGCAGCGTGGGGACAGTCACAGATACGCAGTATTTT

clone_size: many
d_call: .
cdr3_length: 15
v_call: TRBV5-1
j_call: TRBJ2-1
cdr3_aa: CASSLGGNSYNEQFF
cdr3_nt: TGCGCCAGCAGCTTGGGCGGGAACTCCTACAATGAGCAGTTCTTC

clone_size: .
d_call: TRBD1
cdr3_length: 15
v_call: TRBV5-1
j_call: TRBJ2-1
cdr3_aa: CASSLQGNGYNEQFF
cdr3_nt: TGCGCCAGCAGCTTACAGGGGAATGGGTACAATGAGCAGTTCTTC

clone_size: many
d_call: .
cdr3_length: 15
v_call: TRBV25-1
j_call: TRBJ1-1
cdr3_aa: CASSEWPMGYTEAFF
cdr3_nt: TGTGCCAGCAGTGAATGGCCCATGGGGTACACTGAAGCTTTCTTT

clone_size: medium-sized
d_call: .
cdr3_length: 13
v_call: TRBV29-1
j_call: TRBJ2-1
cdr3_aa: CSLASGALGEQFF
cdr3_nt: TGCAGCCTCGCGTCTGGGGCACTCGGGGAGCAGTTCTTC

clone_size: many
d_call: .
cdr3_length: 11
v_call: TRBV27
j_call: TRBJ1-1
cdr3_aa: CASKGNTEAFF
cdr3_nt: TGTGCCAGTAAGGGGAACACTGAAGCTTTCTTT

clone_size: .
d_call: .
cdr3_length: 14
v_call: TRBV7-9
j_call: TRBJ1-5
cdr3_aa: CASSPGAGNQPQHF
cdr3_nt: TGTGCCAGCAGCCCGGGGGCAGGTAATCAGCCCCAGCATTTT

clone_size: many
d_call: TRBD1
cdr3_length: 20
v_call: TRBV27
j_call: TRBJ2-6
cdr3_aa: CASSWQALTGEYCGANVLTF
cdr3_nt: TGTGCCAGCAGTTGGCAAGCCCTGACAGGGGAATATTGTGGGGCCAACGTCCTGACTTTC

clone_size: few
d_call: .
cdr3_length: 14
v_call: TRBV28
j_call: TRBJ2-1
cdr3_aa: CASVGAGSRGEQFF
cdr3_nt: TGTGCCAGCGTTGGGGCAGGTAGCCGAGGTGAGCAGTTCTTC

clone_size: many
d_call: .
cdr3_length: 15
v_call: TRBV5-1
j_call: TRBJ1-1
cdr3_aa: CASNPGGWGNTEAFF
cdr3_nt: TGCGCCAGCAACCCGGGGGGGTGGGGTAACACTGAAGCTTTCTTT

clone_size: many
d_call: .
cdr3_length: 12
v_call: TRBV28
j_call: TRBJ1-2
cdr3_aa: CASSLVRNGYTF
cdr3_nt: TGTGCCAGCAGTTTGGTGAGGAATGGCTACACCTTC